This T cell receptor beta chain was observed in a study of cytomegalovirus exposure and HLA in healthy donors. Trimming removed 2 bases from V and 0 bases from J; junction bases left unmatched: 2. CDR3 length: 16 residues. Germline V CDR1 and CDR2: GTSNPN, SVGIG (reference sequence). It was with 60 Vbeta and 13 Jbeta primers that the PCR ran. Generated by immunoSEQ multiplex PCR, the TCRdb table keeps only in-frame clones and is missing some. The table lists 60,000 or so clones. The sequenced sample was PBMCs. The V call is TRBV30, the J call TRBJ1-6; 9 nucleotides align to TRBD1. The sequence was collected from a man aged 45 to 65 in good health and CMV-seropositive. CDR3 region: CAWSSGQGSYNSPLHF. CDR3 coding DNA: TGTGCCTGGAGTTCGGGACAGGGCTCCTATAATTCACCCCTCCACTTT.